Below are 22 T cell receptor beta chains sequenced from a single sample in a study of blood T cell repertoires in COVID-19. Only in-frame clones appear in the TCRdb table, and some are missing; sequencing was by immunoSEQ multiplex PCR. The repertoire holds about 200,000 clones, with roughly 80% as singletons. Input material: peripheral blood. All receptors come from a woman older than 75 with acute or convalescent COVID-19.

The chain is built from TRBV5-1 and TRBJ1-4; TRBD1 aligns across 8 bases. The germline CDR1 and CDR2 sequences are SGHRS and YFSETQ. This CDR3 spans 15 amino acids. Trimming at V came to 3 bases and at J to 5 bases, leaving 6 bases not matched to a gene. CDR3 sequence reads: CASSSSTGENEKLFF. As DNA, the CDR3 is TGCGCCAGCAGCTCCTCGACAGGGGAGAATGAAAAACTGTTTTTT.

CDR3 protein: CASSVGVAGGYEQYF. CDR3 coding DNA: TGTGCCAGCAGCGTAGGTGTAGCGGGAGGGTACGAGCAGTACTTC. The rearrangement links TRBV9 to TRBJ2-7, with 11 bases matching TRBD2. Trimming took 0 bases from V and 4 from J; bases not matched to a gene: 3. The CDR3 length is 15 residues. Per the germline V gene, CDR1 is SGDLS and CDR2 is YYNGEE.

The chain joins TRBV6-2 or TRBV6-3 to TRBJ2-7; D is possibly TRBD1 (5 bases). V lost 2 bases to trimming and J lost 2 bases, with 13 bases between them. Germline CDR1 and CDR2: MNHEY and SVGEGT. The CDR3 is 15 amino acids. The CDR3 sequence is CASSYREDSAYEQYF. The DNA for the CDR3 is TGTGCCAGCAGTTACAGGGAAGACAGTGCCTACGAGCAGTACTTC.

The rearrangement links TRBV11-2 to TRBJ2-1; 9 bases line up with TRBD2. The CDR3 consists of 13 residues. The germline CDR1 and CDR2 sequences are SGHAT and FQNNGV. The junction had 5 bases not matched to a gene; V was cut back by 5 bases and J by 9 bases. The CDR3 coding sequence is TGTGCCAGCAGCGGGGGACTAGCTTCTGAGCAGTTCTTC. Translating it yields CASSGGLASEQFF.

This chain connects TRBV7-9 to TRBJ1-1; TRBD1 might be the D (6 bases). The CDR3 is 14 residues long. Trimming took 2 bases from V and 5 from J, leaving 12 bases between them. Per the germline V gene, CDR1 is SEHNR and CDR2 is FQNEAQ (reference sequence). CDR3 DNA: TGTGCCAGCAGCTTATATCCAGGGGAGACTGAAGCTTTCTTT. Residues: CASSLYPGETEAFF.

The V call is TRBV9, the J call TRBJ2-4; D perhaps matches TRBD1 (5 bases). This CDR3 is built from 16 residues. Trimming shortened V by 0 bases and J by 0 bases, and 10 bases separated the two germline ends. CDR1 is SGDLS, CDR2 YYNGEE, per germline. This CDR3 reads CASSVEDSSAKNIQYF. DNA for the CDR3: TGTGCCAGCAGCGTAGAAGACAGCTCAGCCAAAAACATTCAGTACTTC.

The V call is TRBV7-9, the J call TRBJ1-4; no clear D gene. The CDR3 consists of 12 residues. Germline-derived CDR1 and CDR2 are SEHNR and FQNEAQ (reference sequence). With 5 bases removed from V and 5 bases from J, the gap between germline ends came to 6 bases. The CDR3 loop is CASSPENEKLFF. The DNA for the CDR3 is TGTGCCAGCAGCCCCGAGAATGAAAAACTGTTTTTT.

The rearrangement joins TRBV9 to TRBJ1-3; D is possibly TRBD1 (5 bases). The CDR3 contains 16 residues. The V end was cut by 0 bases, the J end by 0 bases, with 10 bases between. The germline CDR1 and CDR2 sequences are SGDLS and YYNGEE. The CDR3 DNA reads TGTGCCAGCAGCGTAGCTTACGACAGCTCTGGAAACACCATATATTTT. Its translation is CASSVAYDSSGNTIYF.

The V and J genes are TRBV6-1 and TRBJ1-4; 11 nucleotides match TRBD1. The J segment lost 0 bases and the V segment lost 4 bases, leaving 1 base of the junction unmatched. CDR1 is MNHNS and CDR2 is SASEGT in the germline V gene. The CDR3 consists of 16 residues. The CDR3 nucleotides are TGTGCCAGCAGTGTGGGACAGGGGGCAACTAATGAAAAACTGTTTTTT. It yields the protein CASSVGQGATNEKLFF.

This chain connects TRBV5-1 to TRBJ1-1; D call uncertain. V was cut by 5 bases and J by 1 base, with 12 bases left in between. The CDR3 is 14 residues long. Germline V gives CDR1 SGHRS, CDR2 YFSETQ. CDR3 region: CASRQYLENTEAFF. For the CDR3, the DNA is TGCGCCAGCAGGCAGTACCTTGAGAACACTGAAGCTTTCTTT.

This clone showed up just a few times. This sequence joins TRBV11-3 and TRBJ1-2; D is unclear. This CDR3 comprises 15 residues. V was trimmed by 1 base and J by 7 bases, leaving 16 bases between them. The germline V gene encodes CDR1 SGHNT and CDR2 YENEEA. The CDR3 spells CASSLGALPGTGYTF. CDR3 DNA: TGTGCCAGCAGCTTAGGAGCGTTACCCGGTACTGGCTACACCTTC.

This clone was seen a handful of times. The chain has TRBV19 and TRBJ2-1; a weak D match, TRBD2 (5 bases). V lost 5 bases and J 6 bases, leaving 11 bases between the germline ends. Germline V CDR1 and CDR2: LNHDA, SQIVND (reference sequence). This CDR3 is 13 amino acids long. DNA for the CDR3: TGTGCCAGTAGTGAGGGCAGCGGCAATGAGCAGTTCTTC. Amino acids: CASSEGSGNEQFF.

This chain uses TRBV2 with TRBJ2-5; 11 bases are a match to TRBD2. The ends lost 2 bases at V and 4 bases at J; junction bases unmatched: 12. Germline CDR1 SNHLY, CDR2 FYNNEI. There are 18 residues in the CDR3. The CDR3, as DNA: TGTGCCAGCAGTGAAAGGGAGCTAGCGGGGGGTTTATCAGAGACCCAGTACTTC. Translation: CASSERELAGGLSETQYF.

The chain is built from TRBV7-2 and TRBJ2-3; TRBD1 matches at 9 bases. The trim removed 5 bases at V and 0 bases at J, leaving 3 bases unmatched. Germline values: CDR1 SGHTA, CDR2 FQGNSA. This CDR3 is built from 15 residues. The CDR3: CASSRQGDSTDTQYF. CDR3 DNA: TGTGCCAGCAGCAGACAGGGGGATAGCACAGATACGCAGTATTTT.

The genes are TRBV4-2 and TRBJ2-5; TRBD2 is a possible D gene (7 bases). CDR3 size: 18 residues. Trimming shortened V by 0 bases and J by 5 bases, and 22 bases separated the two germline ends. Looked up from germline, CDR1 is LGHNA and CDR2 is YNFKEQ. The CDR3 loop is CASSQDSSAFRGGETQYF. CDR3 sequence (DNA): TGTGCCAGCAGCCAAGATTCCTCAGCCTTTAGGGGGGGGGAGACCCAGTACTTC.

The gene calls are TRBV28 and TRBJ2-7; TRBD2 agrees at 11 bases. V dropped 3 bases and J dropped 0; count of bases not matched to a gene: 4. The CDR3 has 16 residues. The germline gives CDR1 MDHEN, CDR2 SYDVKM. The CDR3 DNA is TGTGCCAGCAGTTTCGCCGGGACTAGCGGCTCCTACGAGCAGTACTTC. Residues: CASSFAGTSGSYEQYF.

CDR3 sequence: CARGETTGWQYF. The DNA of the CDR3 is TGTGCCAGAGGGGAAACCACAGGATGGCAGTACTTC. The gene calls are TRBV19 and TRBJ2-7, with D possibly being TRBD1 (5 bases). Germline assignment: CDR1 LNHDA and CDR2 SQIVND (reference sequence). Trimming took off 9 bases at V and 9 bases at J, with 18 bases between the two ends. CDR3 size: 12 residues. Full variable domain (outside the CDR3, taken from reference TRBV19 and TRBJ2-7): DGGITQSPKYLFRKEGQNVTLSCEQNLNHDAMYWYRQDPGQGLRLIYYSQIVNDFQKGDIAEGYSVSREKKESFPLTVTSAQKNPTAFYLCARGETTGWQYFGPGTRLTVT.

The genes are TRBV18 and TRBJ2-2; TRBD1 is a possible D gene (6 bases). The CDR3 totals 15 residues. Germline loops: CDR1 KGHSH, CDR2 LQKENI. Trimming stripped 6 bases from V and 6 bases from J, with 17 bases between. The CDR3 nucleotides are TGTGCCAGCTCGCTTCAACCAGGGGTGGCCGGGGAGCTGTTTTTT. Translating it yields CASSLQPGVAGELFF.

This clone was recorded a few times. The chain uses TRBV29-1 and TRBJ1-5, with 11 bases that match TRBD1. This CDR3 is built from 13 residues. Per germline, CDR1 SQVTM and CDR2 ANQGSEA. With 4 bases clipped from V and 4 bases from J, the junction kept 0 bases outside the gene matches. This chain's CDR3 is CSVGDRGNQPQHF. The CDR3 DNA is TGCAGCGTTGGGGACAGGGGGAATCAGCCCCAGCATTTT.

The rearrangement uses TRBV7-2 and TRBJ2-7; 8 bases are shared with TRBD2. Germline loops: CDR1 SGHTA, CDR2 FQGNSA. The CDR3 is 14 residues long. With 5 bases clipped from V and 3 bases from J, the junction kept 6 bases outside the gene matches. The CDR3 sequence is CASSPERGSYEQYF. The CDR3 DNA follows: TGTGCCAGCAGCCCAGAGCGGGGGAGCTACGAGCAGTACTTC.

This clone was recorded a few times. J is TRBJ2-2 and V is TRBV5-1; 8 nucleotides line up with TRBD1. With 4 bases clipped from V and 5 bases from J, the junction kept 10 bases outside the gene matches. Germline CDR1 and CDR2: SGHRS and YFSETQ. The CDR3 is made up of 16 amino acids. In DNA, the CDR3 is TGCGCCAGCAGCGACCCCAGGGGGCGGTCGACCGGGGAGCTGTTTTTT. Translating gives CASSDPRGRSTGELFF. Full variable domain (remainder filled in from reference TRBV5-1 and TRBJ2-2): KAGVTQTPRYLIKTRGQQVTLSCSPISGHRSVSWYQQTPGQGLQFLFEYFSETQRNKGNFPGRFSGRQFSNSRSEMNVSTLELGDSALYLCASSDPRGRSTGELFFGEGSRLTVL.

The chain carries TRBV9 and TRBJ2-3; TRBD2 might be the D (5 bases). V lost 4 bases to trimming and J lost 7 bases, with 16 bases between them. The CDR3 sequence is 14 residues long. CDR1 and CDR2 (germline): SGDLS, YYNGEE. CDR3 bases: TGTGCCAGCAGCTTGAGGGCAGGCTCAAATACGCAGTATTTT. This gives the protein CASSLRAGSNTQYF.